The source of this TCR beta chain is a study of shared clonotypes between healthy human individuals (dated by TCRdb to between 2020 and 2021). Regarding the research as a whole: The cohort included a few men and two women between 18 and 49 years of age. For each donor, CD4 naive and CD4 memory were each given three plates, CD8 naive was given two plates, and CD8 memory was given one plate. Blood TCR repertoires of roughly five healthy adults were deeply sequenced to estimate repertoire size and the extent of clonotype sharing between individuals. To increase sequencing depth and limit assay-specific biases, different laboratories used diverse techniques to prepare libraries and sequence TCR repertoires. Per donor, leukapheresis produced somewhere between about 0.94 and 9 billion PBMCs.

Donors were healthy HIV-negative adults with no recently reported acute infections or vaccinations. Every donor was a Caucasian adult living in Nashville, Tennessee, USA. CD4+ T cells were enriched by magnetic negative selection, after which naive cells were positively selected on CD45RA and the negative fraction was taken as the memory subset. Blood was collected by leukapheresis, and PBMCs were isolated by Ficoll-Histopaque density gradient centrifugation and then cryopreserved in liquid nitrogen vapor phase. Purity and quantity of every magnetically sorted T cell population were checked by analytical flow cytometry. Each sorted fraction had its genomic DNA isolated and then quantified by UV absorbance on a Nanodrop 2000c. Comments on this clone: No antigen is known for it. Nothing much larger sits one base from this clone, and base qualities are not available.

Ends trimmed: V by 4 bases, J by 0 bases; bases unmatched to a gene: 6. CDR3 length: 16 amino acids, cysteine to phenylalanine. The entry retains the CDR3 DNA only, 48 bases that are in frame from base 1. The germline V gene specifies SGHRS as CDR1 and YFSETQ as CDR2. Using the deep immunoSEQ assay, TCR CDR3 regions were amplified from genomic DNA by multiplex PCR. Extracted genomic DNA from each cell subset was distributed evenly across all wells of several immunoSEQ 96-well plates, and each plate was treated as a replicate. Each replicate PCR for sorted subsets received around 200 ng genomic DNA, equal to about 30,000 T cell genomes. The purified libraries were quantified using a Qubit 3.0 fluorometer, sized with a Bioanalyzer 2100, and then quantified again using the KAPA Library Quantification kit. A separate single-read 150-cycle Illumina NextSeq 550 flow cell was used to sequence each immunoSEQ 96-well plate. For the original study's pipeline: Because only junctional sequences without quality scores were contained in the immunoSEQ output, filtering matching that applied to full-length reads could not be performed. To assign V/J genes and CDR3, sequences were annotated using PyIR, a Python wrapper for IgBLAST v1.9, with IMGT germline references. Reads were removed for weak V/J assignments (E-value above 1e-6), missing CDR3, stop codons, out-of-frame junctions, or ambiguous translated residues. V3J clonotypes were defined by identical inferred V gene, J gene, and CDR3 amino acid sequence. Percentage overlap between repertoires was calculated by dividing the number of shared unique clonotypes by the size of the smaller repertoire. Richness of each repertoire was evaluated using RTK rarefaction, the Chao1 estimator, and Recon v2.1 estimates of unobserved clonotypes. Generation probabilities for all TCRbeta clonotypes obtained by the gDNA method from a handful of donors were computed using OLGA. This is the immuneACCESS table as TCRdb keeps it, with only in-frame sequences that have V and J called. A part of the clones is gone; compared with another copy, unresolved V genes explain less than half, and the rest is unexplained. That table furnishes V, J and clone size, whereas the DNA furnished D and trimming. This sample lists about 2.3 million clones; roughly 92% were detected once. The ten largest clones represent about 0.41% of the sample.

Beyond this particular receptor, the publication reports: Rarefaction of sorted-subset datasets indicated incomplete sequencing despite the large sequencing depth. Compared with non-shared clonotypes, the clonotypes found in all four sorted-subset donors had higher generation probabilities. Sampling was limited to blood, and TCR repertoires in tissue likely differ from TCR repertoires in blood. Pairwise subsampling indicated that sequencing depth was expected to affect the degree of clonotype sharing among donors. Because the study included a small number of donors, the genetic and exposure-history diversity represented was limited. Naive subsets generally had larger estimated clonotype richness than memory subsets. Across four donors, approximately 5% of naive CD4, 3% to 3.5% of naive CD8, approximately 2.5% of memory CD4, and 0.3% to 0.45% of memory CD8 clonotypes were shared.

The sequencing input was naive CD4+ T cells from PBMCs. Read against the paper, the sample's cell subset or site label means: CD45RA+ positively selected. This TCR was sampled from a man younger than 35 in good health. Some clones in this sample may be carry-over from other donors' samples. Recombination linked TRBV5-1 to TRBJ2-2, with 7 central nucleotides matching TRBD2. For the CDR3, the sequence is CASSPRLAANTGELFF. The sequence in DNA is TGCGCCAGCAGCCCCCGACTAGCAGCGAACACCGGGGAGCTGTTTTTT.